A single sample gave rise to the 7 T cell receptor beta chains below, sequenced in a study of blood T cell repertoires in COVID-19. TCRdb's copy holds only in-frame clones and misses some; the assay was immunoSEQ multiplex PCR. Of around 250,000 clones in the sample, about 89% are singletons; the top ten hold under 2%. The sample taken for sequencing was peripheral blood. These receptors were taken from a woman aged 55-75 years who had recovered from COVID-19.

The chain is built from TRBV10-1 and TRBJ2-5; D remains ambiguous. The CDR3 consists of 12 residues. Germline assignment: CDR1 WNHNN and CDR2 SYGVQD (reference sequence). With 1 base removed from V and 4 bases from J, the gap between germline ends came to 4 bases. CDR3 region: CASSECRETQYF. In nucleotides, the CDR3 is TGCGCCAGCAGTGAGTGTAGAGAGACCCAGTACTTC.

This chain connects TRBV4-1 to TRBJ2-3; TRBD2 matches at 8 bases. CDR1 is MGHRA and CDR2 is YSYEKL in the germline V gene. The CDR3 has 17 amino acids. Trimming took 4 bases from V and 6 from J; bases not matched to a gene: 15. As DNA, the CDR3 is TGCGCCAGCAGCCCAGGGGTGGCGGGGGGTAGAGGGGATACGCAGTATTTT. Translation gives CASSPGVAGGRGDTQYF.

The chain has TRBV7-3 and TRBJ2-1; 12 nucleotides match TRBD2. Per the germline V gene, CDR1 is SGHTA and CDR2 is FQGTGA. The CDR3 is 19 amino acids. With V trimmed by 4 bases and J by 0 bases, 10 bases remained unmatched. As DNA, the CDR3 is TGTGCCAGCAGCTCACCCCCGGGACTAGCGGGTAGCTCCTACAATGAGCAGTTCTTC. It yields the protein CASSSPPGLAGSSYNEQFF.

The CDR3 nucleotides read TGTGCCAGCACCCTACGGAGGGGGCGAGAAGTCACCATATATTTT. This gives the protein CASTLRRGREVTIYF. V usage is TRBV28 and J usage is TRBJ1-3; 7 bases are shared with TRBD1. CDR3 length equals 15 residues. V lost 7 bases to trimming and J lost 9 bases; unmatched junction nucleotides: 15. The germline V gene has CDR1 MDHEN and CDR2 SYDVKM.

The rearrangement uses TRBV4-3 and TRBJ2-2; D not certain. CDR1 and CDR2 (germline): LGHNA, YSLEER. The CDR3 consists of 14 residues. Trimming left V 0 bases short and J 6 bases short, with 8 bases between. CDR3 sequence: CASSQDRVAGELFF. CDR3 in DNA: TGCGCCAGCAGCCAAGATCGGGTTGCCGGGGAGCTGTTTTTT.

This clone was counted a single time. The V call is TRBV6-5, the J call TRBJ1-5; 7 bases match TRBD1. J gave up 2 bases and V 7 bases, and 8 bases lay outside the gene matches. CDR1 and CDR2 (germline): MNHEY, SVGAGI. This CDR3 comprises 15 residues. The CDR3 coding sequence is TGTGCCAGCAATCGACAGGGCCGGGGCAATCAGCCCCAGCATTTT. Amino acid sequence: CASNRQGRGNQPQHF.

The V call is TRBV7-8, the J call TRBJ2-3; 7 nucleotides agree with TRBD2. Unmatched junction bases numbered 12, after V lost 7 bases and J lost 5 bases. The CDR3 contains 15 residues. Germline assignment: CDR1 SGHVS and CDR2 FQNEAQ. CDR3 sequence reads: CASNGGYPVEDTQYF. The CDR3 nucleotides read TGTGCCAGCAACGGGGGGTACCCTGTGGAAGATACGCAGTATTTT.